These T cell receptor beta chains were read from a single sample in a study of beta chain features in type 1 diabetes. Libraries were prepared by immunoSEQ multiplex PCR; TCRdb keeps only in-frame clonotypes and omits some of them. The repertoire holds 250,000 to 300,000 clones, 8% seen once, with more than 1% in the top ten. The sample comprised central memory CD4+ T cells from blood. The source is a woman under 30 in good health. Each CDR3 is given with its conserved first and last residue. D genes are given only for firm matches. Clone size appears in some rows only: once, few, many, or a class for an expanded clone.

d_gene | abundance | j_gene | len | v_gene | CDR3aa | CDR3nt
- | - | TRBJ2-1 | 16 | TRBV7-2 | CASSFVSGAVNNEQFF | TGTGCCAGCAGCTTCGTGTCGGGGGCTGTTAACAATGAGCAGTTCTTC
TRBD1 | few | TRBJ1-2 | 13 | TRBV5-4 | CASSPGTVYGYTF | TGTGCCAGCAGCCCGGGGACAGTCTATGGCTACACCTTC
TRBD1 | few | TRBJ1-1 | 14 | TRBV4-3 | CASSRGTGYPEAFF | TGCGCCAGCAGCCGTGGGACAGGTTACCCTGAAGCTTTCTTT
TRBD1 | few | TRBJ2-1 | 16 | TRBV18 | CASSPLGQGAPIEQFF | TGTGCCAGCTCACCACTCGGACAGGGGGCACCAATTGAGCAGTTCTTC
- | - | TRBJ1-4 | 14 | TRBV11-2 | CASSLELGNEKLFF | TGTGCCAGCAGCTTAGAACTAGGGAACGAAAAACTGTTTTTT
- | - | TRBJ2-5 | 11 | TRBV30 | CAWTGGETQYF | TGTGCCTGGACAGGAGGGGAGACCCAGTACTTC
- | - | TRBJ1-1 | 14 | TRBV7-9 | CASSLGERVGIPFF | TGTGCCAGCAGCTTAGGAGAGAGGGTTGGGATACCTTTCTTT
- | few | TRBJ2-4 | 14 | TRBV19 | CASSSQATKNIQYF | TGTGCCAGTAGTAGCCAGGCTACAAAAAACATTCAGTACTTC
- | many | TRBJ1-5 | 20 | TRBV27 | CASSLSGGRAGTYSNQPQHF | TGTGCCAGCAGTTTATCTGGTGGTCGGGCGGGGACTTATAGCAATCAGCCCCAGCATTTT
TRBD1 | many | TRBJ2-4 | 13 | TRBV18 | CASSPGTGNIQYF | TGTGCCAGCTCACCTGGGACAGGAAACATTCAGTACTTC
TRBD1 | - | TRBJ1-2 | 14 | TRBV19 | CASSQQGALSGYTF | TGTGCCAGTAGTCAACAGGGGGCCCTCTCTGGCTACACCTTC
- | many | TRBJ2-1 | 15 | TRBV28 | CASSFRALGAVEQFF | TGTGCCAGCAGTTTTCGAGCGCTGGGTGCTGTTGAGCAGTTCTTC
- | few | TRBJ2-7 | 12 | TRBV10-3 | CAISEPPYEQYF | TGTGCCATCAGTGAGCCGCCCTACGAGCAGTACTTC
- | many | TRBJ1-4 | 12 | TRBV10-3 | CAISRGGEKLFF | TGTGCCATCAGCCGAGGGGGTGAAAAACTGTTTTTT
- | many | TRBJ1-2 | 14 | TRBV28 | CASSFPRRGRGYTF | TGTGCCAGCAGTTTCCCTCGACGGGGCAGGGGCTACACCTTC
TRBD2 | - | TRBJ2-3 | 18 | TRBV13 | CASSLGGWTSGSTDTQYF | TGTGCCAGCAGCTTAGGCGGGTGGACTAGCGGAAGCACAGATACGCAGTATTTT
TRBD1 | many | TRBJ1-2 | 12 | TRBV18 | CATAGTGYGYTF | TGTGCCACCGCGGGGACAGGCTATGGCTACACCTTC
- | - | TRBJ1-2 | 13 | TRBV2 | CASSERGLVGYTF | TGTGCCAGCAGTGAGCGGGGGCTGGTTGGCTACACCTTC
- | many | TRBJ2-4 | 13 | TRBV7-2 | CASSSDGTREPYF | TGTGCCAGCAGCTCCGACGGGACCAGGGAGCCGTACTTC
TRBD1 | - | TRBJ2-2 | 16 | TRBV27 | CASSYWGQGNTGELFF | TGTGCCAGCAGTTACTGGGGACAGGGGAACACCGGGGAGCTGTTTTTT
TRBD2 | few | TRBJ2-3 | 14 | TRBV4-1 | CASSHGLGTDTQYF | TGCGCCAGCAGCCACGGACTAGGAACAGATACGCAGTATTTT
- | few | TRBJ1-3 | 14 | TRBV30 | CAWNRALYENTIYF | TGTGCCTGGAATAGAGCCCTGTACGAAAACACCATATATTTT
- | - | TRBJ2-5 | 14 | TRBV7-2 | CASSLKTLAETQYF | TGTGCCAGCAGCTTAAAGACCCTAGCAGAGACCCAGTACTTC
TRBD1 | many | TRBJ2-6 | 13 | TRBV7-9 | CASSLVRQGPAAF | TGTGCCAGCAGCTTAGTCCGACAGGGCCCTGCGGCTTTC
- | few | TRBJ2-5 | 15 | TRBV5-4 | CASSFIWDLKETQYF | TGTGCCAGCAGCTTTATCTGGGACCTAAAAGAGACCCAGTACTTC
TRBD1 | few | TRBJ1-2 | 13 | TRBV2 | CASRGGQGTGYTF | TGTGCCAGCCGAGGGGGACAGGGAACTGGCTACACCTTC
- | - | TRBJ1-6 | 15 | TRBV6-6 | CASTERAAFNSPLHF | TGTGCCAGCACCGAGCGTGCAGCCTTCAATTCACCCCTCCACTTT
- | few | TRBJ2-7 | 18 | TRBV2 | CASSEAKPSHLLGLPLYF | TGTGCCAGCAGTGAAGCAAAACCGAGCCATTTGCTGGGACTCCCTCTGTACTTC
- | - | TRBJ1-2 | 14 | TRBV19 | CASSILGQNYGYTF | TGTGCCAGTAGTATATTGGGCCAGAACTATGGCTACACCTTC
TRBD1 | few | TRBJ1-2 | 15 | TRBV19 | CASSISGTGGGGYTF | TGTGCCAGTAGTATATCCGGGACAGGGGGCGGAGGCTACACCTTC
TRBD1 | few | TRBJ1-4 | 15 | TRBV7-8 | CASSYNRGRNEKLFF | TGTGCCAGCAGCTATAACAGGGGTAGGAATGAAAAACTGTTTTTT
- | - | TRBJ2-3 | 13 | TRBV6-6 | CASRRASEDTQYF | TGTGCCAGCAGGAGAGCCTCAGAAGATACGCAGTATTTT
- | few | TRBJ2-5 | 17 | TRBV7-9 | CASSLGQTGVSEETQYF | TGTGCCAGCAGCTTAGGCCAGACGGGGGTGTCGGAAGAGACCCAGTACTTC
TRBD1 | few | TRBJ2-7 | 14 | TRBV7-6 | CASSGKTGSDEQYF | TGTGCCAGCAGCGGCAAGACAGGGAGCGACGAGCAGTACTTC
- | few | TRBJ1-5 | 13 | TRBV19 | CASSIKGYQPQHF | TGTGCCAGTAGTATCAAGGGTTACCAGCCCCAGCATTTT
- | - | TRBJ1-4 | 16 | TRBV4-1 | CASSHVGRVNNEKLFF | TGCGCCAGCAGCCATGTCGGGAGGGTGAATAATGAAAAACTGTTTTTT
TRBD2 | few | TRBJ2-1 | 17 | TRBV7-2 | CASSQQGSGGPDGEQFF | TGTGCCAGCAGCCAGCAGGGTAGCGGGGGACCAGACGGGGAGCAGTTCTTC
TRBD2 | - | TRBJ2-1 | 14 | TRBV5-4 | CASSIRDYYNEQFF | TGTGCCAGCAGCATACGGGACTATTACAATGAGCAGTTCTTC
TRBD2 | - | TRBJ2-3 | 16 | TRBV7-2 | CASSLLGGGIGDTQYF | TGTGCCAGCAGCTTATTGGGCGGGGGGATCGGGGATACGCAGTATTTT
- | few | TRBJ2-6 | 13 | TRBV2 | CASSLAGANVLTF | TGTGCCAGCAGTTTAGCTGGGGCCAACGTCCTGACTTTC
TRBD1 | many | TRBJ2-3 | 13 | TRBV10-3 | CAIRDSIEDTQYF | TGTGCCATCCGGGACAGCATCGAGGATACGCAGTATTTT
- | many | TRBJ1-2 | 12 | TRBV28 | CASQGSYYGYTF | TGTGCCAGCCAGGGCAGCTACTATGGCTACACCTTC